Listed below are T cell receptor beta chains from one sample, sequenced in a study of T cell responses to AZD1222 COVID-19 vaccine. Profiling relied on immunoSEQ multiplex PCR, and the TCRdb table lists in-frame clones only, not all of them. The table has 30,000 to 35,000 clones, approximately 84% seen once. The starting material was peripheral blood, obtained 28 days after the second AZD1222 dose. These receptor sequences come from an adult who received the AZD1222 COVID-19 vaccine. Each CDR3 is given with its conserved first and last residue. A D gene is named only where the DNA matches it firmly. Size is stated for part of the rows, as once, few or many counts, or as a class when the clone is expanded.

size: once
V: TRBV30
D: TRBD2
J: TRBJ2-2
DNA: TGTGCCGGCTTACGACTAGCGGGCACCGGGGAGCTGTTTTTT
CDR3: CAGLRLAGTGELFF

size: -
V: TRBV5-1
D: -
J: TRBJ1-1
DNA: TGCGCCAGCAGCTTGGGCAGGATAGGCACTGAAGCTTTCTTT
CDR3: CASSLGRIGTEAFF

size: -
V: TRBV15
D: TRBD1
J: TRBJ2-2
DNA: TGTGCCACCTTCCCCGGGACAGGGGTCACCGGGGAGCTGTTTTTT
CDR3: CATFPGTGVTGELFF

size: -
V: TRBV25-1
D: -
J: TRBJ1-1
DNA: TGTGCCAGCAGTGAATTTTTCGGGGCCCAAGCTGAAGCTTTCTTT
CDR3: CASSEFFGAQAEAFF

size: few
V: TRBV4-2
D: TRBD2
J: TRBJ2-1
DNA: TGTGCCAGCAGGGCTAGCGGGGGGGCTAATGAGCAGTTCTTC
CDR3: CASRASGGANEQFF

size: -
V: TRBV18
D: TRBD2
J: TRBJ2-1
DNA: TGTGCCAGCTCGGCGGGGGGTAGCGCCAACAATGAGCAGTTCTTC
CDR3: CASSAGGSANNEQFF

size: -
V: TRBV6-5
D: -
J: TRBJ1-2
DNA: TGTGCCAGCAGCTTCGGGGTTGGTGGCTACACCTTC
CDR3: CASSFGVGGYTF

size: -
V: TRBV21-1
D: -
J: TRBJ1-3
DNA: TGTGCCAGCCGCCGAAGTACAGGGATCTCTGGAAACACCATATATTTT
CDR3: CASRRSTGISGNTIYF

size: medium-sized
V: TRBV4-1
D: -
J: TRBJ1-5
DNA: TGCGCCAGCAGACAAAACGAAGGGGATCAGCCCCAGCATTTT
CDR3: CASRQNEGDQPQHF

size: -
V: TRBV10-1
D: -
J: TRBJ2-1
DNA: TGCGCCAGCAGCCGGGACTCCCAAACCCACAATGAGCAGTTCTTC
CDR3: CASSRDSQTHNEQFF

size: -
V: TRBV2
D: TRBD1
J: TRBJ2-7
DNA: TGTGCCAGCAGTGAGATAGGGGGACAGACAGCCTACGAGCAGTACTTC
CDR3: CASSEIGGQTAYEQYF

size: -
V: TRBV7-2
D: TRBD1
J: TRBJ2-1
DNA: TGTGCCAGCAGCTTAGACAGGGGTAGCTCCTACAATGAGCAGTTCTTC
CDR3: CASSLDRGSSYNEQFF

size: -
V: TRBV7-9
D: -
J: TRBJ2-2
DNA: TGTGCCAGCAGCCCGCCCGGCGGGGAGCTGTTTTTT
CDR3: CASSPPGGELFF

size: -
V: TRBV29-1
D: -
J: TRBJ2-7
DNA: TGCAGCGGGGGTTATAACTCCTACGAGCAGTACTTC
CDR3: CSGGYNSYEQYF

size: -
V: TRBV6-5
D: -
J: TRBJ2-7
DNA: TGTGCCAGCACTAATAACAGGGGGGGAAACTACGAGCAGTACTTC
CDR3: CASTNNRGGNYEQYF

size: once
V: TRBV6-5
D: TRBD1
J: TRBJ1-4
DNA: TGTGCCAGCAGCCTGGACAGGGATAATGAAAAACTGTTTTTT
CDR3: CASSLDRDNEKLFF

size: -
V: TRBV29-1
D: -
J: TRBJ1-1
DNA: TGCAGCGTTGAATACACCCGTCTGGGGACTGAAGCTTTCTTT
CDR3: CSVEYTRLGTEAFF

size: -
V: TRBV10-3
D: -
J: TRBJ1-2
DNA: TGTGCCATCAGTTCCAGGGTAGTTAACTATGGCTACACCTTC
CDR3: CAISSRVVNYGYTF

size: -
V: TRBV9
D: TRBD2
J: TRBJ2-3
DNA: TGTGCCAGCAGCGTAGCTGCGGGAGGGGGCACAGATACGCAGTATTTT
CDR3: CASSVAAGGGTDTQYF

size: -
V: TRBV19
D: -
J: TRBJ1-2
DNA: TGTGCCAGTAGTAACTCCCCGGCAGAAAACTATGGCTACACCTTC
CDR3: CASSNSPAENYGYTF

size: -
V: TRBV29-1
D: TRBD1
J: TRBJ2-7
DNA: TGCAGCGCGAGACAGGGGCGCTACGAGCAGTACTTC
CDR3: CSARQGRYEQYF

size: -
V: TRBV5-1
D: TRBD1
J: TRBJ1-2
DNA: TGCGCCAGCAGCTCACGGACAGGGGGGGACTATGGCTACACCTTC
CDR3: CASSSRTGGDYGYTF

size: -
V: TRBV21-1
D: -
J: TRBJ2-3
DNA: TGTGCCAGCAGCAATCCGGACGAGCCCACAGATACGCAGTATTTT
CDR3: CASSNPDEPTDTQYF

size: -
V: TRBV7-9
D: -
J: TRBJ1-5
DNA: TGTGCCAGCAGCACCGCGGGCAATCAGCCCCAGCATTTT
CDR3: CASSTAGNQPQHF

size: -
V: TRBV6-1
D: -
J: TRBJ1-4
DNA: TGTGCCAGCAGTGAAGCGTGGTCAGTCCAAGGGGGGCTGTTTTTT
CDR3: CASSEAWSVQGGLFF

size: -
V: TRBV7-6
D: -
J: TRBJ2-7
DNA: TGTGCCAGCGGCATCTCTGTGGCCGAGCAGTACTTC
CDR3: CASGISVAEQYF

size: few
V: TRBV5-1
D: -
J: TRBJ2-7
DNA: TGCGCCAGCAGCTCCACCCTTCCTTGGGCCGAGCAGTACTTC
CDR3: CASSSTLPWAEQYF

size: -
V: TRBV28
D: TRBD2
J: TRBJ2-1
DNA: TGTGCCAGCAGCCCCCTCCCGACTAGCGGGAGGTTCGATGAGCAGTTCTTC
CDR3: CASSPLPTSGRFDEQFF

size: -
V: TRBV3-1/TRBV3-2
D: -
J: TRBJ2-2
DNA: TGTGCCAGCAGCGGTCTCGGGGAGCTGTTTTTT
CDR3: CASSGLGELFF

size: -
V: TRBV18
D: -
J: TRBJ2-1
DNA: TGTGCCAGCTCACCACCCCAGGGCCTAACTTACAATGAGCAGTTCTTC
CDR3: CASSPPQGLTYNEQFF

size: -
V: TRBV3-1/TRBV3-2
D: -
J: TRBJ2-1
DNA: TGTGCCAGCAGCCGTAGTCGCTCAGCGGATGAGCAGTTCTTC
CDR3: CASSRSRSADEQFF

size: -
V: TRBV6-5
D: TRBD1
J: TRBJ2-5
DNA: TGTGCCAGCAGCCCAGGGGGCTTGTTACAGGAGACCCAGTACTTC
CDR3: CASSPGGLLQETQYF

size: -
V: TRBV5-8
D: -
J: TRBJ1-4
DNA: TGTGCCAGCAAGAGGTCTTTGGGGCTTAATGAAAAACTGTTTTTT
CDR3: CASKRSLGLNEKLFF

size: -
V: TRBV3-1/TRBV3-2
D: -
J: TRBJ1-1
DNA: TGTGCCAGCAGCCCCGGACGGCGAACTGAAGCTTTCTTT
CDR3: CASSPGRRTEAFF

size: -
V: TRBV27
D: -
J: TRBJ2-6
DNA: TGTGCCAGCAGTCCTCAGGGCCTCAGCTCTGGGGCCAACGTCCTGACTTTC
CDR3: CASSPQGLSSGANVLTF

size: -
V: TRBV5-4
D: -
J: TRBJ2-1
DNA: TGTGCCAGCAGCTTGGCAGGCCAAGAGCAGTTCTTC
CDR3: CASSLAGQEQFF

size: few
V: TRBV4-2
D: TRBD1
J: TRBJ1-4
DNA: TGTGCCAGCAGCCAAGGGGCAGGGGGAGCAACTAATGAAAAACTGTTTTTT
CDR3: CASSQGAGGATNEKLFF

size: -
V: TRBV5-6
D: TRBD1
J: TRBJ1-1
DNA: TGTGCCAGCAGCTTGGGGCAGGGGGCCACTGAAGCTTTCTTT
CDR3: CASSLGQGATEAFF

size: -
V: TRBV5-8
D: -
J: TRBJ1-4
DNA: TGTGCCAGCAGCTTAACGGGATTAAATGAAAAACTGTTTTTT
CDR3: CASSLTGLNEKLFF

size: -
V: TRBV11-2
D: TRBD2
J: TRBJ2-3
DNA: TGTGCCAGCAGCTTAATGGGAACTAGCGGGGGGACTAGCACAGATACGCAGTATTTT
CDR3: CASSLMGTSGGTSTDTQYF

size: -
V: TRBV7-8
D: TRBD1
J: TRBJ1-1
DNA: TGTGCCAGCAGCACCTGGACAGGGACTGGGACTGAAGCTTTCTTT
CDR3: CASSTWTGTGTEAFF

size: -
V: TRBV7-9
D: -
J: TRBJ2-1
DNA: TGTGCCAGGGGCCGGGACAACCACAATGAGCAGTTCTTC
CDR3: CARGRDNHNEQFF

size: -
V: TRBV6-5
D: -
J: TRBJ1-2
DNA: TGTGCCAGCAAGACCCAAGCTAACTATGGCTACACCTTC
CDR3: CASKTQANYGYTF

size: -
V: TRBV7-9
D: TRBD1
J: TRBJ2-5
DNA: TGTGCCAGCAGCTTGATCGGACAGGGAACGACCCAGTACTTC
CDR3: CASSLIGQGTTQYF

size: -
V: TRBV12-5
D: -
J: TRBJ1-3
DNA: TGTGCTAGTGGTTTGTCAGCCTCTGGAAACACCATATATTTT
CDR3: CASGLSASGNTIYF

size: -
V: TRBV7-9
D: -
J: TRBJ1-2
DNA: TGTGCCAGCACCTTCACTAACTATGGCTACACCTTC
CDR3: CASTFTNYGYTF

size: few
V: TRBV7-2
D: -
J: TRBJ1-3
DNA: TGTGCCAGCAGCTTTAGCGGGGTACGCTCTGGAAACACCATATATTTT
CDR3: CASSFSGVRSGNTIYF

size: -
V: TRBV10-2
D: -
J: TRBJ2-3
DNA: TGCGCCAGCAGTGAGGTGGGCGGGGTAGGCACAGATACGCAGTATTTT
CDR3: CASSEVGGVGTDTQYF

size: once
V: TRBV5-1
D: -
J: TRBJ2-5
DNA: TGCGCCAGCAGCTTGGAGCCGCCGGAGACCCAGTACTTC
CDR3: CASSLEPPETQYF

size: -
V: TRBV19
D: -
J: TRBJ1-6
DNA: TGTGCCAGTAGTATCGGAGGGCCCCTCCACTTT
CDR3: CASSIGGPLHF

size: -
V: TRBV27
D: TRBD2
J: TRBJ2-5
DNA: TGTGCCAGCAGTTTCAGACTAGCGGGAGAAGGCCAGTACTTC
CDR3: CASSFRLAGEGQYF

size: few
V: TRBV6-1
D: -
J: TRBJ2-1
DNA: TGTGCCAGCAGTGAAACACAGGGTGGTCGTGAGCAGTTCTTC
CDR3: CASSETQGGREQFF

size: once
V: TRBV6-2/TRBV6-3
D: -
J: TRBJ2-7
DNA: TGTGCCAGCAACCCCCCGCAGAGAACCTACGAGCAGTACTTC
CDR3: CASNPPQRTYEQYF

size: -
V: TRBV30
D: -
J: TRBJ1-4
DNA: TGTGCCTGGTCTGGGGGTTTAAGTGAAAAACTGTTTTTT
CDR3: CAWSGGLSEKLFF

size: few
V: TRBV5-1
D: -
J: TRBJ1-3
DNA: TGCGCCAGCAGCTTGGACGGCAATTCAGGAAACACCATATATTTT
CDR3: CASSLDGNSGNTIYF

size: once
V: TRBV2
D: -
J: TRBJ1-5
DNA: TGTGCCAGCAGTAAATACAGGAATCAGCCCCAGCATTTT
CDR3: CASSKYRNQPQHF

size: -
V: TRBV28
D: -
J: TRBJ1-5
DNA: TGTGCCAGCAGTTTCTTTCCCTCACAACTCCGGCCCCAGCATTTT
CDR3: CASSFFPSQLRPQHF

size: few
V: TRBV11-2
D: -
J: TRBJ1-1
DNA: TGTGCCAGCAACTCCGGGGTGGGCACTGAAGCTTTCTTT
CDR3: CASNSGVGTEAFF

size: -
V: TRBV5-1
D: TRBD1
J: TRBJ2-1
DNA: TGCGCCAGCAGCTCGTACGGGACAGGGAGCTACAATGAGCAGTTCTTC
CDR3: CASSSYGTGSYNEQFF

size: few
V: TRBV12-3/TRBV12-4
D: -
J: TRBJ2-7
DNA: TGTGCCAGCAGCCCGACTCGGACGGGGGAGCAGTACTTC
CDR3: CASSPTRTGEQYF